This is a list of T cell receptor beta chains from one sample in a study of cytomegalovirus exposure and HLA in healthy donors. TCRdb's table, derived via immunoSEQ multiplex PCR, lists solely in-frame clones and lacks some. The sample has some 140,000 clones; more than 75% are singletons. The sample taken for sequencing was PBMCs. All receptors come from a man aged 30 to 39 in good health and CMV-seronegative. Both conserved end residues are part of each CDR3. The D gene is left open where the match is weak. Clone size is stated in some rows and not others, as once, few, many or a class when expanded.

CDR3: CASSRTGGARVTQYF; DNA: TGTGCCAGCAGCCGAACAGGAGGGGCCAGGGTTACGCAGTATTTT; size: .; D: .; J: TRBJ2-3; V: TRBV7-2
CDR3: CASIPGQGTYEQYF; DNA: TGTGCCAGCATCCCGGGACAGGGGACCTACGAGCAGTACTTC; size: .; D: TRBD1; J: TRBJ2-7; V: TRBV28
CDR3: CASSPGVVNEQFF; DNA: TGTGCCAGCTCACCAGGAGTGGTCAATGAGCAGTTCTTC; size: .; D: .; J: TRBJ2-1; V: TRBV18
CDR3: CARTGGGSYGYTF; DNA: TGTGCCAGGACCGGGGGGGGTTCCTATGGCTACACCTTC; size: .; D: .; J: TRBJ1-2; V: TRBV10-3
CDR3: CAISDLVRSGANVLTF; DNA: TGTGCCATCAGTGATCTTGTCCGCTCTGGGGCCAACGTCCTGACTTTC; size: .; D: .; J: TRBJ2-6; V: TRBV10-3
CDR3: CASQPGQTYEQYF; DNA: TGTGCCAGCCAACCGGGACAAACCTACGAGCAGTACTTC; size: .; D: .; J: TRBJ2-7; V: TRBV28
CDR3: CASSLTPRDSYYGYTF; DNA: TGCGCCAGCAGCTTGACTCCCAGGGACAGTTACTATGGCTACACCTTC; size: .; D: TRBD1; J: TRBJ1-2; V: TRBV5-1
CDR3: CASTYLGLAASYEQYF; DNA: TGTGCCAGCACTTATCTGGGGCTAGCGGCATCCTACGAGCAGTACTTC; size: .; D: TRBD2; J: TRBJ2-7; V: TRBV6-5
CDR3: CASSLTPGTRGDTQYF; DNA: TGTGCCAGCAGCTTAACTCCCGGGACTAGAGGTGATACGCAGTATTTT; size: .; D: TRBD2; J: TRBJ2-3; V: TRBV7-2
CDR3: CASSSSGTGKETQYF; DNA: TGTGCCAGCAGCTCTAGCGGTACGGGGAAAGAGACCCAGTACTTC; size: .; D: TRBD2; J: TRBJ2-5; V: TRBV9
CDR3: CASGRVAGGYNEQFF; DNA: TGTGCCAGCGGCCGGGTAGCGGGGGGCTACAATGAGCAGTTCTTC; size: .; D: TRBD2; J: TRBJ2-1; V: TRBV28
CDR3: CASSSSAGGYEQYF; DNA: TGCGCCAGCAGCTCCTCCGCAGGGGGGTACGAGCAGTACTTC; size: few; D: .; J: TRBJ2-7; V: TRBV4-1
CDR3: CASSPATSGGYNEQFF; DNA: TGTGCCAGCAGTCCCGCAACTAGCGGGGGCTACAATGAGCAGTTCTTC; size: .; D: TRBD2; J: TRBJ2-1; V: TRBV28
CDR3: CSASLGGEQYF; DNA: TGCAGTGCTAGTCTGGGGGGCGAGCAGTACTTC; size: .; D: .; J: TRBJ2-7; V: TRBV20-1
CDR3: CAISERSGNLADTQYF; DNA: TGTGCCATCAGTGAGAGAAGCGGGAATTTGGCAGATACGCAGTATTTT; size: once; D: TRBD2; J: TRBJ2-3; V: TRBV10-3
CDR3: CASSTQGTSGGYEQYF; DNA: TGCGCCAGCAGCACCCAGGGCACTAGCGGGGGGTACGAGCAGTACTTC; size: .; D: TRBD2; J: TRBJ2-7; V: TRBV5-1
CDR3: CASSPSSGRPFGYF; DNA: TGTGCCAGCAGTCCTTCTAGCGGGAGGCCATTCGGGTATTTT; size: .; D: TRBD2; J: TRBJ2-3; V: TRBV27
CDR3: CASSLGGSGTSGREQYF; DNA: TGCGCCAGCAGCTTGGGGGGTTCCGGGACTAGCGGGCGAGAGCAGTACTTC; size: .; D: TRBD2; J: TRBJ2-7; V: TRBV5-1
CDR3: CASSGAYPTDTQYF; DNA: TGTGCCAGCAGCGGGGCCTACCCCACAGATACGCAGTATTTT; size: .; D: .; J: TRBJ2-3; V: TRBV7-2
CDR3: CASSSELLAGGADTQYF; DNA: TGTGCCAGCAGCTCGGAATTACTAGCGGGAGGGGCAGATACGCAGTATTTT; size: .; D: TRBD2; J: TRBJ2-3; V: TRBV5-4
CDR3: CASSLTSKAGTDTQYF; DNA: TGTGCCAGCAGCTTGACCAGCAAAGCGGGCACAGATACGCAGTATTTT; size: .; D: .; J: TRBJ2-3; V: TRBV5-6
CDR3: CASSRGNEQFF; DNA: TGTGCCAGCAGTCGGGGGAATGAGCAGTTCTTC; size: .; D: .; J: TRBJ2-1; V: TRBV27
CDR3: CASARSGNTIYF; DNA: TGTGCTAGTGCCCGGTCTGGAAACACCATATATTTT; size: .; D: .; J: TRBJ1-3; V: TRBV12-5
CDR3: CASSPRGGRQSTEAFF; DNA: TGTGCCAGCTCACCCCGCGGGGGGAGGCAGTCCACTGAAGCTTTCTTT; size: once; D: .; J: TRBJ1-1; V: TRBV18
CDR3: CASSPYSGNTGELFF; DNA: TGTGCCAGCAGTCCATATAGCGGAAACACCGGGGAGCTGTTTTTT; size: .; D: .; J: TRBJ2-2; V: TRBV6-5
CDR3: CASSLEGVFYEQYF; DNA: TGTGCCAGCAGCTTGGAGGGAGTATTCTACGAGCAGTACTTC; size: few; D: .; J: TRBJ2-7; V: TRBV7-6
CDR3: CASSAGTSGSWVEQYF; DNA: TGTGCCAGCAGCGCCGGGACTAGCGGGAGTTGGGTCGAGCAGTACTTC; size: .; D: TRBD2; J: TRBJ2-7; V: TRBV7-9
CDR3: CASSLGTGGRSNQPQHF; DNA: TGTGCCAGCAGTTTGGGGACAGGGGGCAGGAGCAATCAGCCCCAGCATTTT; size: .; D: TRBD1; J: TRBJ1-5; V: TRBV28
CDR3: CASSQGRLFTDTQYF; DNA: TGTGCCAGCAGCCAGGGGCGGCTTTTCACAGATACGCAGTATTTT; size: .; D: .; J: TRBJ2-3; V: TRBV5-6
CDR3: CALREAGGDTQYF; DNA: TGTGCGCTTCGGGAGGCGGGTGGGGATACGCAGTATTTT; size: .; D: TRBD2; J: TRBJ2-3; V: TRBV6-1
CDR3: CASSGRTGTRGEAFF; DNA: TGCGCCAGCAGCGGCCGGACAGGGACGAGGGGTGAAGCTTTCTTT; size: .; D: TRBD1; J: TRBJ1-1; V: TRBV5-1
CDR3: CASSDVTDRGKLFF; DNA: TGCGCCAGCAGCGACGTGACCGACAGGGGGAAACTGTTTTTT; size: .; D: TRBD1; J: TRBJ1-4; V: TRBV5-1
CDR3: CASSIDRVTEAFF; DNA: TGTGCCAGTAGTATCGACAGGGTCACTGAAGCTTTCTTT; size: few; D: TRBD1; J: TRBJ1-1; V: TRBV19
CDR3: CASSSRDSPEKLFF; DNA: TGTGCCAGCAGTAGCCGAGACAGTCCTGAAAAACTGTTTTTT; size: .; D: .; J: TRBJ1-4; V: TRBV27
CDR3: CASSRQGDHGYTF; DNA: TGTGCCAGCAGCAGACAGGGGGACCATGGCTACACCTTC; size: .; D: TRBD1; J: TRBJ1-2; V: TRBV2
CDR3: CASSLSGYNEQFF; DNA: TGTGCCAGCAGCTTATCCGGGTACAATGAGCAGTTCTTC; size: .; D: .; J: TRBJ2-1; V: TRBV5-4
CDR3: CASSVAGTGKGYTF; DNA: TGTGCCAGCAGTGTTGCCGGGACAGGGAAAGGCTACACCTTC; size: .; D: TRBD1; J: TRBJ1-2; V: TRBV6-1